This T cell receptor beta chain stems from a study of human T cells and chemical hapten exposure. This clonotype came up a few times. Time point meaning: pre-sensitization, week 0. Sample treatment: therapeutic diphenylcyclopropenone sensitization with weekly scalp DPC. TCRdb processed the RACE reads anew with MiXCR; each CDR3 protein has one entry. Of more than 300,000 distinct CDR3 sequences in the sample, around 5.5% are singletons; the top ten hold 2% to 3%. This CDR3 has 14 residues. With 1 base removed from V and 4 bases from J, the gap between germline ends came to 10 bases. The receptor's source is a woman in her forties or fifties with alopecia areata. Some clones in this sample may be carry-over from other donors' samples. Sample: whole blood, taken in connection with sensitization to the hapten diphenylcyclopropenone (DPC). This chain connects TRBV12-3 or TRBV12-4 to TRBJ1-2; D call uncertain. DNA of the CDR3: TGTGCCAGCAGTTTAGGGCAGAGTTTCTATGGCTACACCTTC. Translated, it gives CASSLGQSFYGYTF.